One and the same sample provided the 8 T cell receptor beta chains below, sequenced in a study of blood T cell repertoires in COVID-19. Repertoires were generated with immunoSEQ multiplex PCR, while TCRdb's copy carries only in-frame clones and drops some. Of 300,000 to 400,000 clones listed, 88% were seen once; the top ten hold 5% to 6%. Sequencing was performed on PBMCs or T cells enriched from blood (not recorded which). These receptors originate from a man aged 25 to 45 who had recovered from COVID-19.

The chain carries TRBV6-5 and TRBJ1-4, with D hard to call. The CDR3 runs to 15 residues. Trimming took 6 bases from V and 3 from J, leaving 14 bases between them. CDR1 is MNHEY and CDR2 is SVGAGI in the germline V gene. CDR3 DNA: TGTGCCAGCAGACGACGGACGGGAGCTAATGAAAAACTGTTTTTT. This encodes CASRRRTGANEKLFF.

The chain combines TRBV11-2 with TRBJ2-7; no clear D. Germline V CDR1 and CDR2: SGHAT, FQNNGV. V dropped 1 base and J dropped 3 bases, with 13 bases sitting between them. CDR3 size: 15 residues. The CDR3 loop reads CASSLGSLGRYEQYF. The CDR3 bases are TGTGCCAGCAGCTTAGGGTCTCTTGGGCGCTACGAGCAGTACTTC.

The chain links TRBV7-2 to TRBJ2-7; 7 bases align to TRBD2. Trimming cost V 1 base and J 1 base; bases outside gene matches: 4. This CDR3 region has 15 residues. CDR1 and CDR2 from the germline V gene are SGHTA and FQGNSA. In DNA form, the CDR3 reads TGTGCCAGCAGCTTAGAGGGCGGGGGATCCTACGAGCAGTACTTC. Its protein product is CASSLEGGGSYEQYF.

The chain has TRBV28 and TRBJ1-2; possible D gene TRBD1, 6 bases. CDR1 and CDR2 from the germline V gene are MDHEN and SYDVKM. This CDR3 is 18 amino acids long. V was shortened by 6 bases and J by 2 bases, with 25 bases between the two germline ends. In DNA form, the CDR3 reads TGTGCCAGCAGAACCGACAGGCCACCACCTAACAGGAACTATGGCTACACCTTC. Translated, it gives CASRTDRPPPNRNYGYTF.

The V and J genes are TRBV30 and TRBJ1-5, with D possibly TRBD1 on 6 matching bases. The germline V gene encodes CDR1 GTSNPN and CDR2 SVGIG (reference sequence). V was shortened by 3 bases and J by 3 bases, with 12 bases between the two germline ends. This CDR3 is built from 14 residues. CDR3 nucleotide sequence: TGTGCCTGGAGCACAGGGCTCCTCAATCAGCCCCAGCATTTT. This sequence encodes CAWSTGLLNQPQHF.

The chain is built from TRBV27 and TRBJ2-5; TRBD2 might be the D (5 bases). With 3 bases removed from V and 1 base from J, the gap between germline ends came to 21 bases. The CDR3 runs 18 residues. Per the germline V gene, CDR1 is MNHEY and CDR2 is SMNVEV (reference sequence). This CDR3 is CASSLGSGHSALQETQYF. The CDR3, as DNA: TGTGCCAGCAGTTTGGGGAGTGGGCATTCCGCCCTCCAAGAGACCCAGTACTTC.

The chain couples TRBV6-2 or TRBV6-3 to TRBJ2-1, with TRBD2 matching 8 bases. From germline, CDR1 is MNHEY and CDR2 SVGEGT. The length of the CDR3 is 15 residues. Trimming cost V 4 bases and J 4 bases; bases outside gene matches: 6. The CDR3 region has the DNA TGTGCCAGCAGTTTGCGGGGGGCGACGTACAATGAGCAGTTCTTC. Its translation: CASSLRGATYNEQFF.

J is TRBJ1-1 and V is TRBV30; 10 bases map to TRBD1. V lost 0 bases and J lost 1; bases outside the gene matches: 8. This CDR3 is built from 17 residues. CDR1 is GTSNPN and CDR2 is SVGIG in the germline V gene (reference sequence). This CDR3 is CAWSVIRQGAGNTEAFF. The CDR3 DNA sequence: TGTGCCTGGAGTGTAATTAGACAGGGGGCGGGGAACACTGAAGCTTTCTTT.